A single sample gave rise to the 28 T cell receptor beta chains below, sequenced in a study of shared clonotypes between healthy human individuals. Method: immunoSEQ multiplex PCR; TCRdb's copy keeps in-frame clones and lacks some. The repertoire holds more than 2 million clones, with approximately 95% as singletons. Sequenced material: naive CD4+ T cells sorted from blood. Subset here: CD45RA+ positively selected. All receptors come from a man between 18 and 35 years old in good health.

The chain combines TRBV5-5 with TRBJ1-2; the D gene is possibly TRBD1 (5 bases). The V end lost 5 bases, the J end lost 6 bases, and 11 bases lay between the germline ends. The V gene's germline CDR1 is SGHKS and CDR2 YYEKEE (reference sequence). The length of the CDR3 is 12 residues. The CDR3 DNA sequence: TGTGCCAGCAGTCCTCAGGGAAATGGCTACACCTTC. As protein: CASSPQGNGYTF.

This clone came up once. The chain combines TRBV5-4 with TRBJ2-7, with D possibly TRBD2 on 6 matching bases. Germline values: CDR1 SGHNT, CDR2 YYREEE (reference sequence). V lost 3 bases to trimming and J lost 3 bases, with 10 bases between them. CDR3 length: 13 amino acids. The CDR3 region has the DNA TGTGCCAGCAGCTCCGGGACTGGCTACGAGCAGTACTTC. Its translation: CASSSGTGYEQYF.

The chain carries TRBV19 and TRBJ2-7, with D perhaps assigned TRBD1 or TRBD2 (5 bases each). Germline V gene data show CDR1 as LNHDA and CDR2 as SQIVND (reference sequence). This CDR3 comprises 14 residues. Trimming removed 5 bases from V and 2 bases from J, with 13 bases in between. In nucleotides, the CDR3 is TGTGCCAGTAGTTCCGGGACGGAGGCCTACGAGCAGTACTTC. As protein: CASSSGTEAYEQYF.

V usage is TRBV10-3 and J usage is TRBJ2-7, with D unresolved. V was shortened by 4 bases and J by 4 bases, with 11 bases between the two germline ends. The germline V gene encodes CDR1 ENHRY and CDR2 SYGVKD. The CDR3 has 13 amino acids. The CDR3 sequence: CAISGEVGYEQYF. CDR3 coding DNA: TGTGCCATCAGTGGCGAGGTAGGGTACGAGCAGTACTTC.

The V gene is TRBV5-4, the J gene TRBJ1-4, with D perhaps matching TRBD1 (5 bases). This CDR3 region has 15 residues. The germline CDR1 and CDR2 sequences are SGHNT and YYREEE (reference sequence). Trimming removed 4 bases at V and 0 bases at J, with 10 bases between. The CDR3 bases are TGTGCCAGCAGCCCTTGGGGGTCAACTAATGAAAAACTGTTTTTT. This encodes CASSPWGSTNEKLFF.

This chain uses TRBV6-6 with TRBJ1-1; D not resolved. V gave up 5 bases and J gave up 1 base, with 8 bases separating them. Germline V gene sequence: CDR1 MNHNY, CDR2 SVGAGI (reference sequence). CDR3 length equals 13 residues. CDR3 nucleotide sequence: TGTGCCAGCAGTCAAACCAAGAACACTGAAGCTTTCTTT. Translation gives CASSQTKNTEAFF.

This clone was counted a single time. V gene TRBV30 combines with J gene TRBJ2-1; TRBD1 or TRBD2 may be the D gene (5 bases each). CDR3 length: 13 residues. Germline V gene lookup returns CDR1 GTSNPN and CDR2 SVGIG (reference sequence). V was shortened by 3 bases and J by 7 bases, with 13 bases between the two germline ends. The CDR3 is CAWRPGRRNEQFF. DNA for the CDR3: TGTGCCTGGAGGCCGGGGCGGAGAAATGAGCAGTTCTTC.

V and J are TRBV21-1 and TRBJ2-7; TRBD1 reflects the table's D call only, with no check against the DNA. TRBV21-1 is designated a pseudogene. This CDR3 spans 15 amino acids. The CDR3 is CASSKGQGTQYEQYF. CDR3 DNA: TGTGCCAGCAGCAAAGGTCAGGGCACTCAGTACGAGCAGTACTTC.

This clone was seen only once. This rearrangement joins TRBV14 to TRBJ1-6; 7 bases fit TRBD1. This CDR3 comprises 15 residues. Losses at the gene ends were 1 base for V and 10 bases for J; bases not matched to a gene: 7. CDR1 is SGHDN and CDR2 is FVKESK in the germline V gene. The CDR3 is CASSQGVDRSSPLHF. Written as DNA, the CDR3 is TGTGCCAGCAGCCAAGGTGTGGACAGGTCCTCACCCCTCCACTTT.

V gene TRBV30 combines with J gene TRBJ2-3; 7 bases are shared with TRBD2. The V gene's germline CDR1 is GTSNPN and CDR2 SVGIG (reference sequence). The V gene end was trimmed by 3 bases and the J gene end by 3 bases; junction bases not matched to a gene: 9. This CDR3 has 15 residues. The DNA of the CDR3 is TGTGCCTGGAGGTTAGGCGGGAGCGGAACAGATACGCAGTATTTT. The encoded protein is CAWRLGGSGTDTQYF.

The chain couples TRBV19 to TRBJ2-1; 9 nucleotides align to TRBD2. Germline V gene sequence: CDR1 LNHDA, CDR2 SQIVND (reference sequence). Trimming removed 4 bases from V and 8 bases from J; junction bases left unmatched: 9. The CDR3 totals 15 residues. The CDR3 sequence: CASSTGLAGRDEQFF. Written as DNA, the CDR3 is TGTGCCAGTAGTACCGGCCTAGCGGGGAGAGATGAGCAGTTCTTC.

V usage is TRBV10-3 and J usage is TRBJ1-2; tentatively, D is TRBD1 (5 bases). Germline lookup yields CDR1 ENHRY and CDR2 SYGVKD. The germline V and J ends were trimmed by 4 bases and 5 bases, with 14 bases remaining between them. The CDR3 has 14 residues. The CDR3 sequence: CAISGGVPGYGYTF. CDR3 nucleotide sequence: TGTGCCATCAGTGGGGGGGTCCCTGGGTATGGCTACACCTTC.

The CDR3 DNA follows: TGTGCCAGCAGCTTAAGCTTGGTTGTGGAGCACGAGCAGTACTTC. It specifies CASSLSLVVEHEQYF. The rearrangement uses TRBV11-2 and TRBJ2-7; no clear D gene. V dropped 2 bases and J dropped 5 bases, with 16 bases sitting between them. Germline-derived CDR1 and CDR2 are SGHAT and FQNNGV. The CDR3 is 15 residues long.

The V gene is TRBV6-5, the J gene TRBJ1-6; 9 bases map to TRBD1. The CDR3 consists of 14 residues. The V segment lost 6 bases and the J segment 11 bases; nucleotides outside the gene matches: 8. Germline loops: CDR1 MNHEY, CDR2 SVGAGI. The CDR3 here is CASRRTGDSPPLHF. The CDR3 region has the DNA TGTGCCAGCAGAAGGACAGGGGACAGTCCACCCCTCCACTTT.

The rearrangement joins TRBV11-2 to TRBJ2-1, with TRBD2 matching over 8 bases. V gave up 3 bases and J gave up 6 bases; unmatched junction bases: 7. This CDR3 contains 15 residues. Germline V CDR1 and CDR2: SGHAT, FQNNGV. The CDR3: CASSFLAGGINEQFF. As DNA, the CDR3 is TGTGCCAGCAGCTTCCTTGCGGGGGGAATCAATGAGCAGTTCTTC.

This chain links TRBV11-2 with TRBJ2-7; D is unresolved. Germline V gene lookup returns CDR1 SGHAT and CDR2 FQNNGV. V was shortened by 4 bases and J by 6 bases, with 7 bases between the two germline ends. The CDR3 consists of 11 residues. CDR3: CASSSIGEQYF. CDR3 nucleotide sequence: TGTGCCAGCAGCTCGATTGGCGAGCAGTACTTC.

This sequence joins TRBV6-5 and TRBJ2-7; 7 nucleotides align to TRBD1. Germline CDR1 MNHEY, CDR2 SVGAGI. V lost 6 bases and J lost 0; bases outside the gene matches: 5. The CDR3 length is 14 residues. CDR3 in amino acids: CASRGTATSYEQYF. The DNA of the CDR3 is TGTGCCAGCAGGGGGACAGCGACCTCCTACGAGCAGTACTTC.

This rearrangement joins TRBV19 to TRBJ1-5; 7 positions match TRBD1. The V and J ends lost 3 bases and 4 bases, in that order; junction bases with no gene match: 0. The germline V gene has CDR1 LNHDA and CDR2 SQIVND (reference sequence). The CDR3 is 13 amino acids. The CDR3 DNA sequence: TGTGCCAGTAGTATGGGACAGAATCAGCCCCAGCATTTT. Protein sequence: CASSMGQNQPQHF.

This sequence joins TRBV1 and TRBJ2-2; TRBD2 is taken as the D call from the table, unchecked against the DNA. TRBV1 is reported as a pseudogene. This CDR3 region has 17 residues. The CDR3 spells CTSSQRCGSSPTGELFF. In DNA, the CDR3 is TGCACCAGCAGCCAGCGATGCGGGAGTAGCCCTACCGGGGAGCTGTTTTTT.

J is TRBJ1-6 and V is TRBV11-2; D is unresolved. Per the germline V gene, CDR1 is SGHAT and CDR2 is FQNNGV. The CDR3 has 15 amino acids. Trimming left V 4 bases short and J 10 bases short, with 17 bases between. The CDR3 DNA reads as TGTGCCAGCAGCTCAGTTAGACAAAAGGGATCACCCCTCCACTTT. Its protein is CASSSVRQKGSPLHF.

The chain links TRBV6-1 to TRBJ2-7; 7 bases match TRBD1. Germline trimming cut 6 bases from V and 5 bases from J; bases unmatched to any gene: 13. Germline V lookup: CDR1 MNHNS, CDR2 SASEGT. The CDR3 is made up of 15 amino acids. The CDR3 region has the DNA TGTGCCAGCAGCATGTTGCGGACAGGTACGGACGAGCAGTACTTC. Protein sequence: CASSMLRTGTDEQYF.

The V call is TRBV9, the J call TRBJ2-3; TRBD2 might be the D (5 bases). Germline CDR1 SGDLS, CDR2 YYNGEE. Deletions cut 3 bases from V and 6 bases from J, with 11 bases between. The CDR3 sequence is 13 residues long. The CDR3 here is CASSGGRGDTQYF. CDR3 coding DNA: TGTGCCAGCAGCGGAGGACGAGGGGATACGCAGTATTTT.

J is TRBJ1-6 and V is TRBV7-2; a weak D match, TRBD1 (6 bases). Trimming removed 5 bases at V and 8 bases at J, with 13 bases between. The CDR3 covers 14 residues. CDR1 SGHTA and CDR2 FQGNSA come from the germline V gene. Here the CDR3 reads CASSGLTGYSPLHF. In DNA form, the CDR3 reads TGTGCCAGCAGCGGACTAACAGGGTATTCACCCCTCCACTTT.

To note about this clone: The sample holds other DNA sequences that translate to the same CDR3. V and J are TRBV18 and TRBJ1-4; D unclear. The CDR3 totals 15 residues. In germline, CDR1 is KGHSH, CDR2 LQKENI. Trimming shortened V by 0 bases and J by 4 bases, and 9 bases separated the two germline ends. The CDR3 reads CASSPPGQSNEKLFF. DNA for the CDR3: TGTGCCAGCTCACCACCAGGCCAGAGTAATGAAAAACTGTTTTTT.

The chain is built from TRBV5-1 and TRBJ2-3; D gene uncertain. CDR1 is SGHRS and CDR2 is YFSETQ in the germline V gene. The CDR3 runs to 15 residues. V lost 2 bases and J 1 base, leaving 11 bases between the germline ends. CDR3 DNA sequence: TGCGCCAGCAGCTTCGACACAATTCGCACAGATACGCAGTATTTT. Translation: CASSFDTIRTDTQYF.

Comment on this clone: In the same sample, other DNA sequences code for this CDR3. V gene TRBV29-1 combines with J gene TRBJ2-6; D perhaps matches TRBD1 (6 bases). Deletions cut 6 bases from V and 4 bases from J, with 10 bases between. The CDR3 runs to 13 residues. Looked up from germline, CDR1 is SQVTM and CDR2 is ANQGSEA. Here the CDR3 reads CSVQGAGANVLTF. CDR3 bases: TGCAGCGTACAGGGTGCCGGGGCCAACGTCCTGACTTTC.

To note about this clone: This may arise from a read error, as a much more abundant clone is one base away. The V and J genes are TRBV6-5 and TRBJ1-1; the D gene is possibly TRBD1 (6 bases). Germline V gene lookup returns CDR1 MNHEY and CDR2 SVGAGI. There are 15 residues in the CDR3. CDR3 in amino acids: CASRPGTSENTKAFF. In DNA form, the CDR3 reads TGTGCCAGCAGACCCGGGACAAGCGAGAACACTAAAGCTTTCTTT.

Notes on this clone: Other DNA sequences within the sample encode an identical CDR3. This chain connects TRBV5-6 to TRBJ2-5, with D unresolved. The CDR3 is 11 amino acids. V was cut by 4 bases and J by 4 bases, with 5 bases left in between. The V gene's germline CDR1 is SGHDT and CDR2 YYEEEE. CDR3 amino acids: CASSVGETQYF. CDR3 sequence (DNA): TGTGCCAGCAGCGTGGGAGAGACCCAGTACTTC.